This T cell receptor beta chain comes out of a study of shared clonotypes between healthy human individuals. The CDR3 runs 14 residues. CDR1 and CDR2 from the germline V gene are SGHTA and FQGNSA. With 1 base removed from V and 6 bases from J, the gap between germline ends came to 12 bases. Adults of Caucasian background living in Nashville, Tennessee made up all donors. The data were produced by immunoSEQ multiplex PCR, yet TCRdb's version contains in-frame clones alone and is incomplete. The data show hundreds of thousands of clones, roughly 95% seen once. J is TRBJ2-5 and V is TRBV7-2, with D unclear. This receptor was obtained from a woman in her 30s in good health. The sample consisted of naive CD4+ T cells sorted from blood. Subset specified: CD45RA+ positively selected. CDR3: CASSLGAPLKTQYF. CDR3 bases: TGTGCCAGCAGCTTAGGGGCGCCCTTAAAGACCCAGTACTTC.